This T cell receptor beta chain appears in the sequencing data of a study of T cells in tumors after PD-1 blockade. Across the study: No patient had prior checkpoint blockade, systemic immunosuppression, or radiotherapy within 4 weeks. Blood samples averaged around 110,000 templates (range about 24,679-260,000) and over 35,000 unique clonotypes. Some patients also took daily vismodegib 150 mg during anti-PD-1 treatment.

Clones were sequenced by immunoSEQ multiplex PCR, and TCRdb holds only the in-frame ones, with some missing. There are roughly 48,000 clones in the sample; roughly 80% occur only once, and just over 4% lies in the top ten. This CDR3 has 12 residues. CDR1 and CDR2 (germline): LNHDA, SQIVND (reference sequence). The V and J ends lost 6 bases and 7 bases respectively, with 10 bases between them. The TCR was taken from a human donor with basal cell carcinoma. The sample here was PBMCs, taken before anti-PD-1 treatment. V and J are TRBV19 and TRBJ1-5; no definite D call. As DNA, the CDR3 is TGTGCCAGTAGAGGCACCGGGCAGCCCCAGCATTTT. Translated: CASRGTGQPQHF.